Listed below are T cell receptor beta chains from one sample, sequenced in a study of Ad26.COV2.S vaccination and SARS-CoV-2 variants. Repertoires were generated with immunoSEQ multiplex PCR, while TCRdb's copy carries only in-frame clones and drops some. The sample lists more than 400,000 clones, less than 95% occurring once. Source: peripheral blood, taken in a trial of Ad26.COV2.S vaccine versus placebo. These receptors all come from a person between 18 and 60 years old who received the Ad26.COV2.S COVID-19 vaccine or a placebo. Both conserved end residues are part of each CDR3. A D gene is named only where the DNA matches it firmly. The listing skips clone size in some rows; elsewhere it reads once, few, many or a size class.

J gene	V gene	clone size	D gene	CDR3 protein	CDR3 DNA
TRBJ2-5	TRBV28	NA	NA	CASWETDQETQYF	TGTGCCTCCTGGGAGACCGACCAAGAGACCCAGTACTTC
TRBJ2-7	TRBV7-9	once	NA	CASSPWTGTSREQYF	TGTGCCAGCAGCCCCTGGACAGGGACTAGCAGGGAGCAGTACTTC
TRBJ1-6	TRBV6-6	NA	NA	CASSKQGLNSPLHF	TGTGCCAGCAGTAAACAGGGTTTAAATTCACCCCTCCACTTT
TRBJ1-5	TRBV19	NA	TRBD1	CASRVRQGGNQPQHF	TGTGCCAGTAGGGTGCGACAGGGTGGCAATCAGCCCCAGCATTTT
TRBJ2-3	TRBV10-3	NA	TRBD2	CAISESIVAGGADTQYF	TGTGCCATCAGTGAGTCGATAGTAGCGGGAGGGGCAGATACGCAGTATTTT
TRBJ1-1	TRBV7-9	NA	NA	CASSRTAGRVDHTEAFF	TGTGCCAGCAGCCGGACGGCCGGGAGGGTTGATCACACTGAAGCTTTCTTT
TRBJ2-7	TRBV5-1	NA	NA	CASSEDYTGGYEQYF	TGCGCCAGCAGCGAGGACTATACCGGAGGCTACGAGCAGTACTTC
TRBJ2-3	TRBV3-1/TRBV3-2	once	TRBD2	CASSQVGLAGADTQYF	TGTGCCAGCAGCCAAGTCGGGCTAGCGGGAGCAGATACGCAGTATTTT
TRBJ2-1	TRBV19	NA	TRBD2	CASSMLAGGRNEQFF	TGTGCCAGTAGTATGCTAGCGGGGGGACGCAATGAGCAGTTCTTC
TRBJ1-2	TRBV7-9	NA	NA	CASSSRRFDGYTF	TGTGCCAGCAGCTCGCGGCGGTTCGATGGCTACACCTTC
TRBJ1-6	TRBV3-1/TRBV3-2	NA	TRBD1	CASSRRGRGLYNSPLHF	TGTGCCAGCAGCCGCAGAGGGAGGGGGCTTTATAATTCACCCCTCCACTTT
TRBJ2-2	TRBV27	NA	TRBD2	CASSFSLAGVNTGELFF	TGTGCCAGCAGTTTTTCACTAGCGGGAGTGAACACCGGGGAGCTGTTTTTT
TRBJ2-5	TRBV28	NA	TRBD2	CASSSLLAQKETQYF	TGTGCCAGCAGTTCCCTACTAGCGCAGAAAGAGACCCAGTACTTC
TRBJ2-3	TRBV28	NA	NA	CASSPSDTQYF	TGTGCCAGCAGTCCGTCAGATACGCAGTATTTT
TRBJ2-1	TRBV9	NA	NA	CASSVVGSNEQFF	TGTGCCAGCAGCGTAGTAGGGAGCAATGAGCAGTTCTTC
TRBJ2-7	TRBV10-3	NA	NA	CAISRLEFTEQYF	TGTGCCATCTCCCGGCTTGAATTTACCGAGCAGTACTTC
TRBJ2-1	TRBV15	few	TRBD1	CATSRGQVSNEQFF	TGTGCCACCAGCAGGGGACAGGTTAGCAATGAGCAGTTCTTC
TRBJ2-6	TRBV24-1	NA	TRBD1	CATSNPTGVGANVLTF	TGTGCCACCAGCAACCCGACAGGGGTCGGGGCCAACGTCCTGACTTTC
TRBJ1-1	TRBV9	NA	NA	CASSVVSANTEAFF	TGTGCCAGCAGCGTAGTATCAGCGAACACTGAAGCTTTCTTT
TRBJ2-2	TRBV30	NA	TRBD1	CAWSDSRGQGNTGELFF	TGTGCCTGGAGTGATAGCCGGGGACAGGGGAACACCGGGGAGCTGTTTTTT
TRBJ2-7	TRBV6-4	NA	NA	CAIIHPAPEQYF	TGTGCCATCATACACCCCGCCCCCGAGCAGTACTTC
TRBJ2-5	TRBV4-1	NA	TRBD2	CASSQDAASGLAGGSSQETQYF	TGCGCCAGCAGCCAAGACGCGGCCTCGGGACTAGCGGGAGGGAGTAGCCAAGAGACCCAGTACTTC
TRBJ2-1	TRBV23-1	NA	NA	CALHTGDLGNEQFF	TGCGCCCTCCACACGGGAGACTTGGGCAATGAGCAGTTCTTC
TRBJ1-4	TRBV2	NA	NA	CASSVELLEEKLFF	TGTGCCAGCAGTGTCGAGCTCCTGGAAGAAAAACTGTTTTTT
TRBJ2-1	TRBV6-5	NA	NA	CASSYGGNEQFF	TGTGCCAGCAGTTACGGGGGCAATGAGCAGTTCTTC
TRBJ2-7	TRBV4-3	NA	NA	CASSQDARRLTEQYF	TGCGCCAGCAGCCAAGATGCAAGGCGACTGACCGAGCAGTACTTC
TRBJ2-2	TRBV14	NA	TRBD1	CASSLMTGYLTGELFF	TGTGCCAGCAGCCTGATGACAGGGTACTTGACCGGGGAGCTGTTTTTT
TRBJ1-2	TRBV3-1/TRBV3-2	NA	NA	CASSQDTQGDYTF	TGTGCCAGCAGCCAAGATACGCAGGGAGACTACACCTTC
TRBJ2-2	TRBV9	NA	TRBD1	CASSVDGTGLGELFF	TGTGCCAGCAGCGTAGACGGGACAGGCCTCGGGGAGCTGTTTTTT
TRBJ1-5	TRBV19	NA	NA	CASSPRWNQPQHF	TGTGCCAGTAGTCCCCGCTGGAATCAGCCCCAGCATTTT
TRBJ2-5	TRBV7-8	NA	NA	CASSLEWGETQYF	TGTGCCAGCAGCCTAGAGTGGGGAGAGACCCAGTACTTC
TRBJ2-7	TRBV3-1/TRBV3-2	NA	TRBD2	CASSPQLAGPYEQYF	TGTGCCAGCAGCCCGCAGCTAGCGGGACCCTACGAGCAGTACTTC
TRBJ1-2	TRBV14	NA	NA	CASSQDWQEVGDGYGYTF	TGTGCCAGCAGCCAAGACTGGCAGGAGGTTGGAGACGGCTATGGCTACACCTTC
TRBJ2-1	TRBV20-1	NA	NA	CSARTRNEQFF	TGCAGTGCTCGGACCAGAAATGAGCAGTTCTTC
TRBJ1-5	TRBV28	NA	NA	CASSGNRVSQPQHF	TGTGCCAGCAGCGGAAACAGGGTGAGTCAGCCCCAGCATTTT
TRBJ2-7	TRBV6-2/TRBV6-3	NA	TRBD1	CASSSGQGGEQYF	TGTGCCAGCAGTTCGGGACAGGGTGGCGAGCAGTACTTC
TRBJ2-7	TRBV20-1	NA	TRBD2	CSASSISGSLYEQYF	TGCAGTGCTAGTTCGATTAGCGGGAGTCTCTACGAGCAGTACTTC
TRBJ1-5	TRBV7-9	NA	NA	CASSIDDSYQPQHF	TGTGCCAGCAGCATTGACGACAGTTATCAGCCCCAGCATTTT
TRBJ2-1	TRBV27	NA	NA	CASSWTGANEQFF	TGTGCCAGCAGTTGGACGGGGGCCAATGAGCAGTTCTTC
TRBJ2-5	TRBV24-1	NA	NA	CATSDRSPRAGIETQYF	TGTGCCACCAGTGACCGCAGTCCGCGGGCAGGAATTGAGACCCAGTACTTC
TRBJ2-7	TRBV3-1/TRBV3-2	NA	TRBD1	CASSQGTGWSNEQYF	TGTGCCAGCAGCCAGGGGACAGGGTGGTCCAACGAGCAGTACTTC
TRBJ2-7	TRBV24-1	NA	TRBD1	CATSAGGWGNYEQYF	TGTGCCACCAGTGCAGGGGGCTGGGGGAACTACGAGCAGTACTTC
TRBJ2-1	TRBV25-1	NA	TRBD2	CASSEYQGLADYNEQFF	TGTGCCAGCAGTGAATATCAAGGGCTAGCGGACTACAATGAGCAGTTCTTC